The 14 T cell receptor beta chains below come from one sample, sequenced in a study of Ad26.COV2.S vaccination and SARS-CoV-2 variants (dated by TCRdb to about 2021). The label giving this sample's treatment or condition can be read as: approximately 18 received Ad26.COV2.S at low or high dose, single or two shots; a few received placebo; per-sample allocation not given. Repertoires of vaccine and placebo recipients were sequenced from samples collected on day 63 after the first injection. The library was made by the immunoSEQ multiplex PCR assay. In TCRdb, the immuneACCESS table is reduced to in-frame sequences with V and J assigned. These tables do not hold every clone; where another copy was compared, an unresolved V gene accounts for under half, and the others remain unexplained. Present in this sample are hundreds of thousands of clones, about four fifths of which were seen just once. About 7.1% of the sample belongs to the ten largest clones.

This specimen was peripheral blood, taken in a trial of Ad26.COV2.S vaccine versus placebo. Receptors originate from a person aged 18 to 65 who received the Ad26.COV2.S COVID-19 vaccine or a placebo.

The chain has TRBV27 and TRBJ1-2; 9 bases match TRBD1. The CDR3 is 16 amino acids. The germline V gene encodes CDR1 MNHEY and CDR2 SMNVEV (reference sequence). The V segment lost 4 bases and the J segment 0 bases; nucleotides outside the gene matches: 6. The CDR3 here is CASSSPGQGPNYGYTF. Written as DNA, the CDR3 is TGTGCCAGCAGTTCCCCGGGACAGGGTCCTAACTATGGCTACACCTTC.

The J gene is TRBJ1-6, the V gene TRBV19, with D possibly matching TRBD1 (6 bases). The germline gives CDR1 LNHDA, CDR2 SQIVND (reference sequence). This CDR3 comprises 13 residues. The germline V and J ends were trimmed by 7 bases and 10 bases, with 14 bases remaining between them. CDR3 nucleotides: TGTGCCAGTATGGGAGGGGGAGGATCACCCCTCCACTTT. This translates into CASMGGGGSPLHF.

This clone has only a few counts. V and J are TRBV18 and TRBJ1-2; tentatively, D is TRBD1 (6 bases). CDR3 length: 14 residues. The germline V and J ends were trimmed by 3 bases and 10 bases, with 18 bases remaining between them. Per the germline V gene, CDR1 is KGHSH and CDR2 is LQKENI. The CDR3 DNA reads TGTGCCAGCTCACCGGAAACTAGGGGGTCCCTCTACACCTTC. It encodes CASSPETRGSLYTF.

The chain's CDR3 is CASSLRGTDSNQPQHF. The DNA of the CDR3 is TGTGCCAGCAGCTTAAGGGGGACAGATAGCAATCAGCCCCAGCATTTT. This chain joins TRBV7-9 and TRBJ1-5; 7 nucleotides line up with TRBD1. Germline trimming cut 2 bases from V and 0 bases from J; bases unmatched to any gene: 4. CDR3 length: 16 residues. The germline V gene encodes CDR1 SEHNR and CDR2 FQNEAQ (reference sequence).

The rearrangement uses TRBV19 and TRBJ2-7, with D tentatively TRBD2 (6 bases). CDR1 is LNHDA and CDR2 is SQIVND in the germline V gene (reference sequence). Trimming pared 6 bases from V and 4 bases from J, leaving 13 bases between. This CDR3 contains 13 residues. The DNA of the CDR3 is TGTGCCAGTAGCCCATCGGCGGGGTACGAGCAGTACTTC. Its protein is CASSPSAGYEQYF.

In nucleotides, the CDR3 is TGTGCCAGCAGCAGCTATGTCGAGCAGTACTTC. It is translated as CASSSYVEQYF. The chain recombines TRBV7-9 with TRBJ2-7; no definite D call. Germline CDR1 reads SEHNR; CDR2 reads FQNEAQ (reference sequence). The CDR3 loop spans 11 amino acids. Trimming cost V 5 bases and J 6 bases, with 8 bases left between them.

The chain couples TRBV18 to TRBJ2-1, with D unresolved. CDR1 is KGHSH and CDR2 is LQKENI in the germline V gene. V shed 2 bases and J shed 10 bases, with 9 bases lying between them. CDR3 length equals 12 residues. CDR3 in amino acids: CASSPGIQEQFF. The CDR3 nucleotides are TGTGCCAGCTCACCAGGGATCCAAGAGCAGTTCTTC.

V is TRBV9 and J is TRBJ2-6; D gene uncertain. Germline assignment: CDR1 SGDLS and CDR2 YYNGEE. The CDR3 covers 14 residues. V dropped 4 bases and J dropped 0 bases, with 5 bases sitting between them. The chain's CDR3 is CASSHVSGANVLTF. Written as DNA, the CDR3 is TGTGCCAGCAGCCACGTCTCTGGGGCCAACGTCCTGACTTTC.

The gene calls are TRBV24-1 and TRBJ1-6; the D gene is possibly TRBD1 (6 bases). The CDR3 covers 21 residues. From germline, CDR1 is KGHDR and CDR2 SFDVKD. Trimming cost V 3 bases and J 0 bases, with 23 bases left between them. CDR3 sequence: CATSDHHSFDRRYSYNSPLHF. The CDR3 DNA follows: TGTGCCACCAGTGATCACCACTCATTTGACAGGCGGTACTCCTATAATTCACCCCTCCACTTT.

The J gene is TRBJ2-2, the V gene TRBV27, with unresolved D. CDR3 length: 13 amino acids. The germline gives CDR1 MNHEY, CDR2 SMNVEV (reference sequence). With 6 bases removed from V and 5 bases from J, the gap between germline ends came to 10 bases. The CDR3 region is CASRTPKTGELFF. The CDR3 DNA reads TGTGCCAGCAGGACCCCTAAAACCGGGGAGCTGTTTTTT.

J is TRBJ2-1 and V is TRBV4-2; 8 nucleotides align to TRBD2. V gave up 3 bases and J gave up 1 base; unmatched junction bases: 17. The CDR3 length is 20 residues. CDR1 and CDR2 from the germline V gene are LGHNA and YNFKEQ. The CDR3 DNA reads TGTGCCAGCAGCCACCCCTCGGGACGGAGCGGGAGCTCATCCTACAATGAGCAGTTCTTC. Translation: CASSHPSGRSGSSSYNEQFF.

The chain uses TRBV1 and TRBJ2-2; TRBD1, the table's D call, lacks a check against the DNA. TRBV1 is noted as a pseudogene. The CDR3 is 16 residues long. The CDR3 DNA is TGCACCAGCAGCCAAGTGACAGGGCTTAACACCGGGGAGCTGTTTTTT. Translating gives CTSSQVTGLNTGELFF.

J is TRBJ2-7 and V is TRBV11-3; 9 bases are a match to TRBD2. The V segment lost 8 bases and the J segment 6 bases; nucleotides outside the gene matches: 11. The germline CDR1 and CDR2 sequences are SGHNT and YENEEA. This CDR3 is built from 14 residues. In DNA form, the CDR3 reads TGTGCCAGCCAGGGTTTGCGGGAGGGCCCCGAGCAGTACTTC. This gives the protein CASQGLREGPEQYF.

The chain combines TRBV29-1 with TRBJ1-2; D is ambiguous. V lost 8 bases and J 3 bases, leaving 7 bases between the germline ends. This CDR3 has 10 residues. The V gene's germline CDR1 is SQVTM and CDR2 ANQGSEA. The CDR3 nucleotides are TGCAGCCCCGGACACTATGGCTACACCTTC. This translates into CSPGHYGYTF.